Listed below are T cell receptor beta chains from one sample, sequenced in a study of blood T cells in healthy people across ages. TCRdb redid the calling of the 5' RACE reads with MiXCR, one entry per CDR3 protein. The profile shows roughly 1,700,000 distinct CDR3 sequences, 25% to 30% of them singletons. The sequencing sample was made of blood. Source of these receptors: a woman in her twenties or thirties in good health. Each CDR3 is given with its conserved first and last residue. Each record gives: CDR3 length, clone size, J gene, D gene, V gene, CDR3 DNA, CDR3 protein. The D gene is left open where the match is weak. Only some rows state a clone size, as once, few, many or a class for expanded clones.

17 | NA | TRBJ2-2 | TRBD1 | TRBV10-1 | TGCGCCAGCAGTCGGGACAGAGATTTACTGAACACCGGGGAGCTGTTTTTT | CASSRDRDLLNTGELFF
13 | few | TRBJ2-1 | NA | TRBV5-1 | TGCGCCAGTTACGCGTTAGTTTCCAATGAGCAGTTCTTC | CASYALVSNEQFF
14 | NA | TRBJ2-3 | NA | TRBV6-6 | TGTGCCAGCAGACACAGGGAAATCACAGATACGCAGTATTTT | CASRHREITDTQYF
15 | NA | TRBJ2-1 | NA | TRBV24-1 | TGTGCCACCAGTGATACTGACAGCTCCTACAATGAGCAGTTCTTC | CATSDTDSSYNEQFF
16 | many | TRBJ2-3 | NA | TRBV5-6 | TGTGCCAGCAGCCTCAGCCTAACCTCTAGCACAGATACGCAGTATTTT | CASSLSLTSSTDTQYF
13 | NA | TRBJ2-7 | NA | TRBV20-1 | TGCAGTGCTAGCGAAAGAAACTCCTACGAGCAGTACTTC | CSASERNSYEQYF
14 | many | TRBJ2-5 | NA | TRBV29-1 | TGCAGCGTTGAGTCGATTAGCGCCCAAGAGACCCAGTACTTC | CSVESISAQETQYF
15 | NA | TRBJ2-7 | TRBD1 | TRBV19 | TGTGCCAGTAGTACCCCCGGGACAGCCTCCTACGAGCAGTACTTC | CASSTPGTASYEQYF
15 | many | TRBJ2-5 | TRBD2 | TRBV29-1 | TGCAGCGTTGCGGCGGGGCTAGCGGATAGGGAGACCCAGTACTTC | CSVAAGLADRETQYF
15 | NA | TRBJ1-1 | NA | TRBV29-1 | TGCAGCGTTGAAGAGGGGCAGACGGCGGTTCCTGAAGCTTTCTTT | CSVEEGQTAVPEAFF
15 | NA | TRBJ2-2 | NA | TRBV4-1 | TGCGCCAGCAGCCGATCTTCCGCGAACACCGGGGAGCTGTTTTTT | CASSRSSANTGELFF
18 | NA | TRBJ2-1 | TRBD2 | TRBV11-2 | TGTGCCAGCAGCTTCCGGACTAGCTTAAGGGCCGCCTACAATGAGCAGTTCTTC | CASSFRTSLRAAYNEQFF
16 | few | TRBJ1-1 | TRBD1 | TRBV5-1 | TGCGCCAGCAGCTCGGGGGAAGGGGGCGTGGGCACTGAAGCTTTCTTT | CASSSGEGGVGTEAFF
18 | NA | TRBJ2-1 | TRBD2 | TRBV4-1 | TGCACCAGCAGCCAAGATCGGCGCTCGGGGGGGCCCGGGAATGAGCAGTTCTTC | CTSSQDRRSGGPGNEQFF
15 | NA | TRBJ1-1 | NA | TRBV7-6 | TGTGCCAGCAGCTTATCCAGACATGGTAGTACTGAAGCTTTCTTT | CASSLSRHGSTEAFF
16 | few | TRBJ2-1 | TRBD2 | TRBV5-1 | TGCGCCAGCAGCGGGGTAGCGGGAGGGCCGATAAATGAGCAGTTCTTC | CASSGVAGGPINEQFF
13 | many | TRBJ2-7 | TRBD1 | TRBV29-1 | TGCAGCGTGGGCGGCAGGGGGCCTTACGAGCAGTACTTC | CSVGGRGPYEQYF
16 | few | TRBJ2-1 | NA | TRBV7-2 | TGTGCCAGCAGCTTAGGCTTCATAAGCTCCTACAATGAGCAGTTCTTC | CASSLGFISSYNEQFF
15 | many | TRBJ2-7 | TRBD2 | TRBV7-2 | TGTGCCAGCAGCTTCGTCGGGAGGGAAAGCTACGAGCAGTACTTC | CASSFVGRESYEQYF
12 | many | TRBJ2-7 | NA | TRBV10-3 | TGTGCCATCGGACCTAGCGTCTACGAGCAGTACTTC | CAIGPSVYEQYF
15 | few | TRBJ1-1 | NA | TRBV6-1 | TGTGCCAGCAGTGCCGGGGGCGGAGGGAACACTGAAGCTTTCTTT | CASSAGGGGNTEAFF
16 | NA | TRBJ1-2 | TRBD1 | TRBV9 | TGTGCCAGCAGTGTAGGCTCGGGACAGGAGTACTATGGCTACACCTTC | CASSVGSGQEYYGYTF
13 | NA | TRBJ2-5 | TRBD2 | TRBV5-1 | TGCGCCAGCAGCGAGGACACGGTGGGGGGGCAGTACTTC | CASSEDTVGGQYF
18 | few | TRBJ1-1 | TRBD1 | TRBV7-3 | TGTGCCAGCAGCTGCAAAGGGGGAGGGACAGGTATAAACACTGAAGCTTTCTTT | CASSCKGGGTGINTEAFF
15 | many | TRBJ2-1 | TRBD2 | TRBV20-1 | TGCAGTGCTGACCGACTAGCGGGGGTTCGCGAGGAGCAGTTCTTC | CSADRLAGVREEQFF
15 | NA | TRBJ1-2 | TRBD1 | TRBV5-1 | TGCGCCAGCAGCCCCGGGACAGATTATGGCTATGGCTACACCTTC | CASSPGTDYGYGYTF
17 | few | TRBJ2-3 | TRBD2 | TRBV5-5 | TGTGCCAGCAGCTTCCGGCGGGGGGGCGTCGGCACAGATACGCAGTATTTT | CASSFRRGGVGTDTQYF
11 | few | TRBJ1-2 | NA | TRBV29-1 | TGCAGCGTGCAGGATAACTATGGCTACACCTTC | CSVQDNYGYTF
15 | many | TRBJ2-1 | TRBD2 | TRBV20-1 | TGCAGTGCTACCCAGCGGGATAACTCCTACAATGAGCAGTTCTTC | CSATQRDNSYNEQFF
13 | many | TRBJ2-5 | NA | TRBV5-1 | TGCGCCAGCCACCGGGACTACCAAGAGACCCAGTACTTC | CASHRDYQETQYF
15 | few | TRBJ1-1 | NA | TRBV7-9 | TGTGCCAGCAGCTTAGTTACGTTCTCGAATACTGAAGCTTTCTTT | CASSLVTFSNTEAFF
13 | NA | TRBJ1-2 | NA | TRBV30 | TGTGCCTGGACCGAGGGATTTAACTGTGGCTACACCTTC | CAWTEGFNCGYTF
15 | few | TRBJ2-2 | NA | TRBV13 | TGTGCCAGCAGCTTATTGGTCCCCAGCACCGGGGAGCTGTTTTTT | CASSLLVPSTGELFF
15 | few | TRBJ2-1 | TRBD2 | TRBV12-3/TRBV12-4 | TGTGCCAGCAGTCCCCAGGGACTAGCGGGGAATGAGCAGTTCTTC | CASSPQGLAGNEQFF
14 | NA | TRBJ2-3 | NA | TRBV29-1 | TGCAGCACCGGGGTTCCCGACGGCACAGATACGCAGTATTTT | CSTGVPDGTDTQYF
14 | few | TRBJ1-4 | NA | TRBV6-5 | TGTGCCAGCAGTTCAGGAGGTCCCGATGAAAAACTGTTTTTT | CASSSGGPDEKLFF
11 | many | TRBJ2-7 | NA | TRBV12-5 | TGTGCTAGGGGGCGCTCCTACGAGCAGTACTTC | CARGRSYEQYF
16 | few | TRBJ1-4 | NA | TRBV20-1 | TGCAGTGCTAGACCCTCGATGGGGGAGATTAATGAAAAACTGTTTTTT | CSARPSMGEINEKLFF
14 | NA | TRBJ2-1 | TRBD2 | TRBV20-1 | TGCAGTGCTGGAGTTAGCGGGGGGAGGGATGAGCAGTTCTTC | CSAGVSGGRDEQFF
17 | many | TRBJ2-1 | NA | TRBV7-8 | TGTGCCAGCAGCTTAGAGGGCGGCGGTAGCTCCTACAATGAGCAGTTCTTC | CASSLEGGGSSYNEQFF
15 | few | TRBJ1-2 | TRBD1 | TRBV4-2 | TGTGCCAGCAGCGCCCGGACAGGGCAGAACTATGGCTACACCTTC | CASSARTGQNYGYTF
15 | few | TRBJ2-1 | NA | TRBV9 | TGTGCCAGCAGCGCCTACATAGGCTCCTACAATGAGCAGTTCTTC | CASSAYIGSYNEQFF
16 | many | TRBJ2-5 | NA | TRBV5-1 | TGCGCCAGCAGCTTAACCGGGACACCAATAAGAGAGTCCCAGTACTTC | CASSLTGTPIRESQYF
14 | many | TRBJ2-7 | TRBD1 | TRBV6-5 | TGTGCCAGCAGACGACAGGGAAGTTCACACGAGCAGTACTTC | CASRRQGSSHEQYF
15 | few | TRBJ2-3 | TRBD1 | TRBV12-3/TRBV12-4 | TGTGCCAGCAGCCCGGCAGGGGGCGCGGCAGATACGCAGTATTTT | CASSPAGGAADTQYF
15 | many | TRBJ2-4 | TRBD2 | TRBV29-1 | TGCAGCGTTGAGGCTAGCGGGAGGGCAGGGATCATTCAGTACTTC | CSVEASGRAGIIQYF
16 | few | TRBJ2-7 | NA | TRBV7-8 | TGTGCCAGCAGCCCTCTAATCCGGCGGGATCGGCGCGAGCAGTACTTC | CASSPLIRRDRREQYF